Each of the 28 T cell receptor beta chains below was sequenced from the same sample in a study of cytotoxic CD8 clonotypes in ibrutinib-treated CLL. TCRdb's copy holds only in-frame clones and misses some; the assay was immunoSEQ multiplex PCR. Of over 150,000 clones listed, 70% to 85% are singletons. The starting material was PBMCs, obtained after 12 months of ibrutinib treatment. The source is a human donor with chronic lymphocytic leukemia.

V is TRBV5-1 and J is TRBJ2-3; D is ambiguous. CDR1 is SGHRS, CDR2 YFSETQ, per germline. Trimming took 3 bases from V and 0 from J, leaving 8 bases between them. This CDR3 region has 14 residues. Here the CDR3 reads CASSSQTSTDTQYF. The CDR3, as DNA: TGCGCCAGCAGCTCCCAGACTAGCACAGATACGCAGTATTTT.

This clone was observed a handful of times. The chain recombines TRBV5-1 with TRBJ1-2, with D hard to call. CDR3 size: 14 residues. Trimming took off 5 bases at V and 2 bases at J, with 13 bases between the two ends. Germline V gives CDR1 SGHRS, CDR2 YFSETQ. Written as DNA, the CDR3 is TGCGCCAGCAGAGAGAACCCGGAGAACTATGGCTACACCTTC. Its translation is CASRENPENYGYTF.

The chain combines TRBV18 with TRBJ1-1; D is unclear. CDR1 and CDR2 from the germline V gene are KGHSH and LQKENI. The V and J ends lost 3 bases and 1 base respectively, with 12 bases between them. The CDR3 covers 15 residues. The DNA for the CDR3 is TGTGCCAGCTCACCTCGGGGAGGGCAGAACACTGAAGCTTTCTTT. This codes for CASSPRGGQNTEAFF.

This chain connects TRBV5-1 to TRBJ2-3; 9 bases line up with TRBD2. The germline gives CDR1 SGHRS, CDR2 YFSETQ. Losses at the gene ends were 0 bases for V and 2 bases for J; bases not matched to a gene: 7. This CDR3 has 17 amino acids. Here the CDR3 DNA reads TGCGCCAGCAGCTTGGGGTCTAGCGGGGAGATCACAGATACGCAGTATTTT. Translated, it gives CASSLGSSGEITDTQYF.

This clone was observed a few times. The chain links TRBV7-8 to TRBJ1-5; D not certain. V lost 3 bases, J lost 7 bases, and 13 bases lay in between. Germline assignment: CDR1 SGHVS and CDR2 FQNEAQ. CDR3 length equals 14 residues. This CDR3 reads CASSLADFGQPQHF. CDR3 DNA sequence: TGTGCCAGCAGCTTGGCAGACTTCGGGCAGCCCCAGCATTTT.

The V and J genes are TRBV10-3 and TRBJ2-2; the match to TRBD2 covers 7 bases. This CDR3 region has 15 residues. Germline assignment: CDR1 ENHRY and CDR2 SYGVKD. The ends lost 5 bases at V and 4 bases at J; junction bases unmatched: 7. The CDR3 here is CAISRGGGRTGELFF. As DNA, the CDR3 is TGTGCCATCAGTCGCGGCGGGGGACGCACCGGGGAGCTGTTTTTT.

The genes are TRBV28 and TRBJ1-4; 8 nucleotides match TRBD1. The CDR3 sequence is 15 residues long. Trimming took 5 bases from V and 5 from J; bases not matched to a gene: 7. CDR1 and CDR2 (germline): MDHEN, SYDVKM. The CDR3 region is CASSGTGSGNEKLFF. DNA for the CDR3: TGTGCCAGCAGTGGGACAGGTTCTGGGAATGAAAAACTGTTTTTT.

The rearrangement links TRBV28 to TRBJ1-5, with D unresolved. The CDR3 spans 12 residues. In germline, CDR1 is MDHEN, CDR2 SYDVKM. The V end lost 4 bases, the J end lost 7 bases, and 8 bases lay between the germline ends. The CDR3, as DNA: TGTGCCAGCAGTTCATCTAGACAGCCCCAGCATTTT. This translates into CASSSSRQPQHF.

Only a few counts were recorded for this clone. The chain recombines TRBV4-1 with TRBJ1-2; a possible D gene is TRBD1 (6 bases). CDR1 is MGHRA, CDR2 YSYEKL, per germline. The CDR3 is 14 residues long. V was clipped by 3 bases and J by 3 bases, with 11 bases between them. In nucleotides, the CDR3 is TGCGCCAGCAGCCAGCTGACAGGCGACTATGGCTACACCTTC. Protein product: CASSQLTGDYGYTF.

This chain uses TRBV29-1 with TRBJ1-1, with D possibly matching TRBD1 (6 bases). V was trimmed by 7 bases and J by 3 bases, leaving 15 bases between them. The length of the CDR3 is 13 residues. Germline V gene data show CDR1 as SQVTM and CDR2 as ANQGSEA. The CDR3 loop is CSARIQGDTEAFF. Written as DNA, the CDR3 is TGCAGCGCCCGAATACAGGGTGACACTGAAGCTTTCTTT.

In this sample, this clone turned up once. V and J are TRBV5-4 and TRBJ2-1, with 13 bases aligning to TRBD2. The CDR3 runs to 16 residues. Germline lookup yields CDR1 SGHNT and CDR2 YYREEE (reference sequence). Trimming took 0 bases from V and 9 from J; bases not matched to a gene: 6. The CDR3 DNA is TGTGCCAGCAGCTTGGCCGGAACTAGCGGGAGGGTTGAGCAGTTCTTC. Protein: CASSLAGTSGRVEQFF.

The J gene is TRBJ2-7, the V gene TRBV19; 14 bases agree with TRBD2. The CDR3 is made up of 16 amino acids. Per germline, CDR1 LNHDA and CDR2 SQIVND (reference sequence). With V trimmed by 5 bases and J by 4 bases, 7 bases remained unmatched. The CDR3 DNA is TGTGCCAGTAGTCTGGGGACTAGCGGGGGACGATACGAGCAGTACTTC. It codes for CASSLGTSGGRYEQYF.

The chain joins TRBV27 to TRBJ2-1, with 14 bases matching TRBD2. CDR3 length: 17 amino acids. Germline V CDR1 and CDR2: MNHEY, SMNVEV (reference sequence). After removal of 4 bases from V and 6 bases from J, the junction contained 8 bases not matched to a gene. The CDR3 DNA is TGTGCCAGCAGTTCCCACAGACTAGCGGGAGGGCCCAATGAGCAGTTCTTC. Translated, it gives CASSSHRLAGGPNEQFF.

The chain links TRBV18 to TRBJ2-3, with a tentative D call TRBD2 (5 bases). Trimming pared 3 bases from V and 1 base from J, leaving 11 bases between. This CDR3 comprises 15 residues. Germline lookup yields CDR1 KGHSH and CDR2 LQKENI. CDR3 nucleotides: TGTGCCAGCTCACCGGACTTAGTACGCACAGATACGCAGTATTTT. This gives the protein CASSPDLVRTDTQYF.

The chain uses TRBV5-4 and TRBJ2-1, with D possibly called TRBD1 or TRBD2 (5 bases each). The germline CDR1 and CDR2 sequences are SGHNT and YYREEE (reference sequence). V was pared by 3 bases and J by 9 bases, with 22 bases between. CDR3 size: 16 residues. The CDR3 sequence: CASSWAGTPLPGEQFF. Here the CDR3 DNA reads TGTGCCAGCAGCTGGGCCGGGACCCCACTCCCCGGTGAGCAGTTCTTC.

This clone was picked up a small number of times. The CDR3 sequence: CASSVGTGGYEQYF. The CDR3 coding sequence is TGTGCCAGCAGTGTTGGGACAGGGGGCTACGAGCAGTACTTC. The chain carries TRBV6-1 and TRBJ2-7, with TRBD1 identical over 11 bases. Per germline, CDR1 MNHNS and CDR2 SASEGT. The junction had 2 bases not matched to a gene; V was cut back by 4 bases and J by 3 bases. The CDR3 sequence is 14 residues long.

This clone was seen only a few times. J is TRBJ1-2 and V is TRBV18; D gene unclear. This CDR3 contains 15 residues. Germline-derived CDR1 and CDR2 are KGHSH and LQKENI. Trimming shortened V by 2 bases and J by 6 bases, and 16 bases separated the two germline ends. CDR3 in DNA: TGTGCCAGCTCACCAGGTGGAACTGGGATAGATGGCTACACCTTC. Translating gives CASSPGGTGIDGYTF.

The V and J genes are TRBV28 and TRBJ2-6, with 7 bases aligning to TRBD1. The germline V gene encodes CDR1 MDHEN and CDR2 SYDVKM. This CDR3 is built from 17 residues. V dropped 8 bases and J dropped 2; count of bases not matched to a gene: 12. CDR3 bases: TGTGCCAGCGGAAGGAAGGGGGCGGGTGCTGGGGCCAACGTCCTGACTTTC. It is translated as CASGRKGAGAGANVLTF.

The chain recombines TRBV9 with TRBJ2-5, with 16 bases matching TRBD2. The CDR3 contains 17 residues. The germline V gene has CDR1 SGDLS and CDR2 YYNGEE. Trimming took 2 bases from V and 2 from J; bases not matched to a gene: 3. The CDR3, as DNA: TGTGCCAGCAGCGTCGGGACTAGCGGGGGGGGTCAAGAGACCCAGTACTTC. Protein product: CASSVGTSGGGQETQYF.

V and J are TRBV5-4 and TRBJ2-5, with TRBD1 identical over 9 bases. The CDR3 contains 15 residues. The J segment lost 0 bases and the V segment lost 2 bases, leaving 2 bases of the junction unmatched. The germline gives CDR1 SGHNT, CDR2 YYREEE (reference sequence). In DNA form, the CDR3 reads TGTGCCAGCAGCTTTGGACAGGGGAACCAAGAGACCCAGTACTTC. This codes for CASSFGQGNQETQYF.

The chain recombines TRBV11-2 with TRBJ2-7; TRBD2 matches at 7 bases. This CDR3 spans 13 amino acids. The trim removed 1 base at V and 7 bases at J, leaving 4 bases unmatched. CDR1 is SGHAT and CDR2 is FQNNGV in the germline V gene. CDR3 sequence reads: CASSLGTRWEQYF. CDR3 nucleotides: TGTGCCAGCAGCTTAGGGACTAGATGGGAGCAGTACTTC.

The chain combines TRBV4-2 with TRBJ1-3; D unresolved. The V end was cut by 2 bases, the J end by 3 bases, with 5 bases between. The germline CDR1 and CDR2 sequences are LGHNA and YNFKEQ. CDR3 length: 13 amino acids. The CDR3 coding sequence is TGTGCCAGCAGCCAATCGGTTGGAAACACCATATATTTT. It specifies CASSQSVGNTIYF.

The V call is TRBV27, the J call TRBJ1-2; D is uncertain. Germline-derived CDR1 and CDR2 are MNHEY and SMNVEV (reference sequence). CDR3 length: 16 amino acids. V was trimmed by 0 bases and J by 0 bases, leaving 11 bases between them. CDR3 bases: TGTGCCAGCAGTTTATCAGGGTACAGAGCTAACTATGGCTACACCTTC. This sequence encodes CASSLSGYRANYGYTF.

This clone came up once. The chain couples TRBV29-1 to TRBJ2-1; D remains unclear. From germline, CDR1 is SQVTM and CDR2 ANQGSEA. The CDR3 length is 12 residues. With 1 base removed from V and 7 bases from J, the gap between germline ends came to 8 bases. The CDR3 protein is CSVEARENEQFF. The CDR3 DNA reads as TGCAGCGTTGAAGCCAGAGAAAATGAGCAGTTCTTC.

This clone occurred once. V usage is TRBV5-6 and J usage is TRBJ2-5, with D uncertain. This CDR3 is built from 14 residues. V gave up 6 bases and J gave up 3 bases, with 15 bases separating them. Germline loops: CDR1 SGHDT, CDR2 YYEEEE. This CDR3 reads CASTVIPHKETQYF. The DNA of the CDR3 is TGTGCCAGCACCGTAATTCCCCATAAAGAGACCCAGTACTTC.

The V call is TRBV7-9, the J call TRBJ2-5; 8 bases are shared with TRBD1. With V trimmed by 2 bases and J by 1 base, 3 bases remained unmatched. Germline loops: CDR1 SEHNR, CDR2 FQNEAQ (reference sequence). This CDR3 is 15 amino acids long. The CDR3 bases are TGTGCCAGCAGCTTACCCACAGGGGGCCAAGAGACCCAGTACTTC. Translation: CASSLPTGGQETQYF.

V is TRBV25-1 and J is TRBJ2-5; D gene unclear. Trimming left V 3 bases short and J 5 bases short, with 10 bases between. Germline lookup yields CDR1 MGHDK and CDR2 SYGVNS. The CDR3 runs 13 residues. Here the CDR3 DNA reads TGTGCCAGCAGTGACTTTTTTGGGGAGACCCAGTACTTC. Translation: CASSDFFGETQYF.

The chain links TRBV18 to TRBJ2-3; D may match TRBD1 or TRBD2 (5 bases each). This CDR3 is 17 amino acids long. V was shortened by 0 bases and J by 7 bases, with 20 bases between the two germline ends. Looked up from germline, CDR1 is KGHSH and CDR2 is LQKENI. CDR3 nucleotide sequence: TGTGCCAGCTCACCACCTGCGGGCAGGGCGGATGAGAATACGCAGTATTTT. Translation gives CASSPPAGRADENTQYF.